This T cell receptor (beta chain) was captured by sequencing in a study of blood T cell repertoires in COVID-19. The overall study: Acute and convalescent COVID-19 samples came from the United States, Italy and Spain. T cells, B-cell-depleted T cells, or PBMCs supplied cDNA or gDNA.

Germline-derived CDR1 and CDR2 are SEHNR and FQNEAQ (reference sequence). This CDR3 region has 13 residues. Those who participated ranged in age from roughly 18 to 89 years and resided in approximately 23 US areas. Each recovered donor of Cohort 3 presented with two negative PCRs, clearance, or symptom resolution. Concerning this clone itself: The junction differs from germline at one of its ends, possibly a read error.

Repertoires were generated with immunoSEQ multiplex PCR, while TCRdb's copy carries only in-frame clones and drops some. Of fewer than 400,000 clones detected, just over 85% appear once; the ten largest clones hold roughly 4.5%. The chain joins TRBV7-9 to TRBJ2-1, with a possible D match to TRBD2 (5 bases). The clonotype was recovered from a man aged 25 to 40 who had recovered from COVID-19. Sequences were obtained from PBMCs or T cells enriched from blood (not recorded which). The CDR3: CASSLAEYNEQFF. The CDR3 nucleotides are TGTGCCAGCAGCCTAGCCGAGTACAATGAGCAGTTCTTC.